These T cell receptor beta chains were read from a single sample in a study of blood T cell repertoires in COVID-19. The protocol was immunoSEQ multiplex PCR, while the TCRdb copy is restricted to in-frame clones and leaves out a portion. The sample consists of about 210,000 clones, about 91% of them appearing once. Sequenced material: peripheral blood. The receptors were gathered from a man aged 25-45 years with acute or convalescent COVID-19. Each CDR3 is given with its conserved first and last residue. Each record gives: clone size, D gene, V gene, J gene, CDR3 length, CDR3 DNA, CDR3 protein. D genes are given only for firm matches. Expanded clones are given a class, and other clones once, few, many or no size at all.

abundance: once; d_gene: NA; v_gene: TRBV9; j_gene: TRBJ1-5; len: 14; CDR3nt: TGTGCCAGCAGTACGGACAGCAGCAATCAGCCCCAGCATTTT; CDR3aa: CASSTDSSNQPQHF
abundance: NA; d_gene: NA; v_gene: TRBV21-1; j_gene: TRBJ2-7; len: 14; CDR3nt: TGTGCCAGCAGCGGGGGACAGAATACCTACGAGCAGTACTTC; CDR3aa: CASSGGQNTYEQYF
abundance: NA; d_gene: TRBD1; v_gene: TRBV11-2; j_gene: TRBJ2-7; len: 15; CDR3nt: TGTGCCAGCAGCTTAACGGACAGGGGCACCTACGAGCAGTACTTC; CDR3aa: CASSLTDRGTYEQYF
abundance: NA; d_gene: TRBD1; v_gene: TRBV30; j_gene: TRBJ1-1; len: 15; CDR3nt: TGTGCCTGGAAAGGACAGGGTGAAAGGAGAACTGAAGCTTTCTTT; CDR3aa: CAWKGQGERRTEAFF
abundance: NA; d_gene: TRBD1; v_gene: TRBV7-9; j_gene: TRBJ2-7; len: 13; CDR3nt: TGTGCCAGCAGGGGGAAGGGGGCATACGAGCAGTACTTC; CDR3aa: CASRGKGAYEQYF
abundance: once; d_gene: NA; v_gene: TRBV2; j_gene: TRBJ2-1; len: 15; CDR3nt: TGTGCCAGCAGTAGTCGAGGGAATTCGGACAATGAGCAGTTCTTC; CDR3aa: CASSSRGNSDNEQFF
abundance: NA; d_gene: TRBD1; v_gene: TRBV19; j_gene: TRBJ1-5; len: 14; CDR3nt: TGTGCCAGTACCGAGGGGGCTGGCAATCAGCCCCAGCATTTT; CDR3aa: CASTEGAGNQPQHF
abundance: few; d_gene: NA; v_gene: TRBV11-3; j_gene: TRBJ2-1; len: 15; CDR3nt: TGTGCCAGCAGCCCCGGCAGGGGATCCTACAATGAGCAGTTCTTC; CDR3aa: CASSPGRGSYNEQFF
abundance: NA; d_gene: NA; v_gene: TRBV4-1; j_gene: TRBJ2-7; len: 15; CDR3nt: TGCGCCAGCAGCAGGGGGGGCGGCAGCTTTTACGAGCAGTACTTC; CDR3aa: CASSRGGGSFYEQYF
abundance: NA; d_gene: NA; v_gene: TRBV6-4; j_gene: TRBJ2-7; len: 12; CDR3nt: TGTGCCAGCAGTTTGGGCAAGTACGAGCAGTACTTC; CDR3aa: CASSLGKYEQYF
abundance: NA; d_gene: NA; v_gene: TRBV29-1; j_gene: TRBJ1-1; len: 11; CDR3nt: TGCAGCGTTGAAGATCCCAGTGAAGCTTTCTTT; CDR3aa: CSVEDPSEAFF
abundance: NA; d_gene: NA; v_gene: TRBV7-9; j_gene: TRBJ2-7; len: 15; CDR3nt: TGTGCCAGCAGCTTCAAAGGGGGAAGTACCTACGAGCAGTACTTC; CDR3aa: CASSFKGGSTYEQYF
abundance: NA; d_gene: NA; v_gene: TRBV27; j_gene: TRBJ2-7; len: 14; CDR3nt: TGTGCCAGCAGTCCGTTTGCCCCCGGGAACGAGCAGTACTTC; CDR3aa: CASSPFAPGNEQYF
abundance: once; d_gene: NA; v_gene: TRBV15; j_gene: TRBJ2-6; len: 16; CDR3nt: TGTGCCACCAGCAGAGACGGTTCTTCTGGGGCCAACGTCCTGACTTTC; CDR3aa: CATSRDGSSGANVLTF
abundance: NA; d_gene: TRBD1; v_gene: TRBV6-1; j_gene: TRBJ1-5; len: 14; CDR3nt: TGTGCCAGCAGTGACGACAGGGGTGGACAGCCCCAGCATTTT; CDR3aa: CASSDDRGGQPQHF
abundance: NA; d_gene: NA; v_gene: TRBV27; j_gene: TRBJ1-6; len: 17; CDR3nt: TGTGCCAGCAGAGGATCGGGTACGAGCTCCTATAATTCACCCCTCCACTTT; CDR3aa: CASRGSGTSSYNSPLHF
abundance: NA; d_gene: TRBD1; v_gene: TRBV19; j_gene: TRBJ1-5; len: 16; CDR3nt: TGTGCCAGTAGTAAGGGGACAGGGAGAGGAAATCAGCCCCAGCATTTT; CDR3aa: CASSKGTGRGNQPQHF
abundance: NA; d_gene: TRBD1; v_gene: TRBV28; j_gene: TRBJ1-6; len: 15; CDR3nt: TGTGCCAGCAGGGGGGGGACAGGCCCTAATTCACCCCTCCACTTT; CDR3aa: CASRGGTGPNSPLHF
abundance: NA; d_gene: TRBD2; v_gene: TRBV5-1; j_gene: TRBJ2-7; len: 17; CDR3nt: TGCGCCAGCAGCTTGGTAGTTAGCGGGGCGAGCCCCTACGAGCAGTACTTC; CDR3aa: CASSLVVSGASPYEQYF
abundance: NA; d_gene: NA; v_gene: TRBV5-4; j_gene: TRBJ2-7; len: 14; CDR3nt: TGTGCCAGCAGCAAAGTAGGAGGTCTCAACGAGCAGTACTTC; CDR3aa: CASSKVGGLNEQYF
abundance: NA; d_gene: TRBD1; v_gene: TRBV2; j_gene: TRBJ1-5; len: 15; CDR3nt: TGTGCCAGCACGGGGCTTAAGGGGGCGGGGCAGCCCCAGCATTTT; CDR3aa: CASTGLKGAGQPQHF
abundance: NA; d_gene: NA; v_gene: TRBV7-3; j_gene: TRBJ1-6; len: 13; CDR3nt: TGTGCCAGCAGCTTCGACGAGGGTTCACCCCTCCACTTT; CDR3aa: CASSFDEGSPLHF
abundance: once; d_gene: TRBD2; v_gene: TRBV7-6; j_gene: TRBJ2-3; len: 15; CDR3nt: TGTGCCAGCAGCTTCGCGGGAGGAGCCACAGATACGCAGTATTTT; CDR3aa: CASSFAGGATDTQYF
abundance: NA; d_gene: TRBD1; v_gene: TRBV18; j_gene: TRBJ2-5; len: 16; CDR3nt: TGTGCCAGCTCACCGAGACAGGGGACCTCCGTAGAGACCCAGTACTTC; CDR3aa: CASSPRQGTSVETQYF
abundance: NA; d_gene: TRBD2; v_gene: TRBV5-1; j_gene: TRBJ2-7; len: 15; CDR3nt: TGCGCCAGCAGCTTGCCTAGCGGTGGCGCCTACGAGCAGTACTTC; CDR3aa: CASSLPSGGAYEQYF
abundance: NA; d_gene: TRBD1; v_gene: TRBV12-3/TRBV12-4; j_gene: TRBJ2-5; len: 13; CDR3nt: TGTGCCAGCACCCCGACAGGGGCGAAGACCCAGTACTTC; CDR3aa: CASTPTGAKTQYF
abundance: once; d_gene: TRBD1; v_gene: TRBV5-4; j_gene: TRBJ1-2; len: 15; CDR3nt: TGTGCCAGCAGCTCCGGACAGGGAGGGTACTATGGCTACACCTTC; CDR3aa: CASSSGQGGYYGYTF